This T cell receptor (beta chain) was sequenced for a study of human T cells and chemical hapten exposure. Library preparation tagged each individual cDNA molecule with a unique molecular identifier. TCRdb redid the calling of the RACE reads with MiXCR, one entry per CDR3 protein. Of roughly 380,000 distinct CDR3 sequences listed, nearly 5% were seen once; the top ten hold under 3%. Time point in this sample: patch test 1, 2 weeks after DPC sensitization. As to treatment: therapeutic diphenylcyclopropenone sensitization with weekly scalp DPC. Germline values: CDR1 LGHNA, CDR2 YSLEER. With 5 bases removed from V and 8 bases from J, the gap between germline ends came to 16 bases. This CDR3 spans 14 amino acids. This clonotype has a count of ten or more. The antigen remains undetermined. Study-wide results and limits: Once DPC sensitization occurred, TCRs above 1 in 1000 frequency showed no change. Relative to control repertoires, expanded TCRs gave rise to significantly more large CDR3 similarity clusters. Donors in the study had alopecia, meaning their immune response may differ from healthy people's.

This TCR was recovered from a woman aged 50 to 60 with alopecia areata. Some clones in this sample may be carry-over from other donors' samples. Sequencing was performed on whole blood, taken in connection with sensitization to the hapten diphenylcyclopropenone (DPC). V and J are TRBV4-3 and TRBJ2-4; possible D gene TRBD2, 6 bases. CDR3 bases: TGCGCCAGCAGCACCACCGGCGGAGGGTACATTCAGTACTTC. Its translation: CASSTTGGGYIQYF.